The 13 T cell receptor beta chains presented below share a single source sample, sequenced in a study of Ad26.COV2.S vaccination and SARS-CoV-2 variants. Specified treatment: around 19 received Ad26.COV2.S at low or high dose, single or two shots; about 5 received placebo; per-sample allocation not given. Sampling happened 63 days after the first vaccine or placebo injection. Clones were read by immunoSEQ multiplex PCR, and TCRdb kept only the in-frame ones, dropping some. The top ten clones hold over 10% of a sample with some 480,000 clones, around 88% of them seen once. This sample comprised peripheral blood, obtained in a trial of Ad26.COV2.S vaccine versus placebo. The receptors were sampled from a person aged 18-60 years who received the Ad26.COV2.S COVID-19 vaccine or a placebo.

The chain uses TRBV6-5 and TRBJ2-1, with 8 bases matching TRBD2. CDR1 and CDR2 from the germline V gene are MNHEY and SVGAGI. V shed 0 bases and J 5 bases; nucleotides not matched to a gene: 3. This CDR3 contains 15 residues. The chain's CDR3 is CASSYSRLAHNEQFF. The CDR3 region has the DNA TGTGCCAGCAGTTACTCGAGACTAGCGCACAATGAGCAGTTCTTC.

Comments on this clone: This may come from a read error, since a much larger clone is one base off. The identical CDR3 is also encoded by other nucleotide sequences in the sample. The chain recombines TRBV28 with TRBJ2-5; unclear D gene. Trimming cost V 2 bases and J 4 bases, with 2 bases left between them. The germline gives CDR1 MDHEN, CDR2 SYDVKM. The CDR3 covers 11 residues. The CDR3 sequence: CASSLGETQYF. CDR3 DNA: TGTGCCAGCAGTTTAGGAGAGACCCAGTACTTC.

The V gene is TRBV2, the J gene TRBJ2-1; D gene unclear. V lost 8 bases to trimming and J lost 14 bases, with 25 bases between them. This CDR3 is 14 amino acids long. Germline-derived CDR1 and CDR2 are SNHLY and FYNNEI. The CDR3 loop reads CASSLSQRPLSKFF. The CDR3 coding sequence is TGTGCCAGCTCCCTAAGCCAGAGACCCCTATCAAAGTTCTTC.

This chain joins TRBV7-2 and TRBJ2-7; D is perhaps TRBD2 (7 bases). Germline CDR1 is SGHTA and CDR2 is FQGNSA. The CDR3 loop spans 16 amino acids. Trimming cost V 5 bases and J 3 bases, with 20 bases left between them. The CDR3 spells CASSIKPGGAGYEQYF. The CDR3 DNA sequence: TGTGCCAGCAGCATTAAACCGGGGGGCGCGGGCTACGAGCAGTACTTC.

The chain employs TRBV7-9 and TRBJ2-1, with 7 nucleotides matching TRBD2. CDR1 and CDR2 (germline): SEHNR, FQNEAQ (reference sequence). This CDR3 contains 15 residues. V was clipped by 6 bases and J by 2 bases; unmatched bases: 7. In nucleotides, the CDR3 is TGTGCCAGCAGGGCACGACTAGCAGCCTACAATGAGCAGTTCTTC. The encoded protein is CASRARLAAYNEQFF.

This clone has a handful of counts. This chain uses TRBV10-2 with TRBJ2-1; no definite D call. The CDR3 is 14 amino acids. The V end was cut by 4 bases, the J end by 5 bases, with 12 bases between. CDR1 and CDR2 (germline): WSHSY, SAAADI. CDR3 DNA sequence: TGCGCCAGCAGTGTGGCTCCCAATCACAATGAGCAGTTCTTC. Amino acid sequence: CASSVAPNHNEQFF.

The V and J genes are TRBV7-6 and TRBJ2-1; 7 bases align to TRBD1. The V and J ends lost 3 bases and 0 bases, in that order; junction bases with no gene match: 5. Germline V gene sequence: CDR1 SGHVS, CDR2 FNYEAQ. This CDR3 region has 16 residues. The DNA for the CDR3 is TGTGCCAGCAGCTTTACAGGGGAATTCTCCTACAATGAGCAGTTCTTC. It translates to CASSFTGEFSYNEQFF.

This chain uses TRBV6-2 or TRBV6-3 with TRBJ2-7; D unclear. In germline, CDR1 is MNHEY, CDR2 SVGEGT. The CDR3 sequence is 13 residues long. The V end lost 4 bases, the J end lost 5 bases, and 12 bases lay between the germline ends. CDR3 coding DNA: TGTGCCAGCAGTTCAAGGGTAGACCACGAGCAGTACTTC. Protein: CASSSRVDHEQYF.

V is TRBV7-8 and J is TRBJ2-7, with TRBD2 as a possible D gene (5 bases). Trimming cost V 2 bases and J 5 bases, with 13 bases left between them. This CDR3 spans 14 amino acids. Germline-derived CDR1 and CDR2 are SGHVS and FQNEAQ. CDR3 nucleotide sequence: TGTGCCAGCAGCTTACTTACGTCCGGGAACGAGCAGTACTTC. Protein: CASSLLTSGNEQYF.

The V and J genes are TRBV27 and TRBJ2-3; 12 positions match TRBD1. The CDR3 covers 15 residues. Germline V lookup: CDR1 MNHEY, CDR2 SMNVEV (reference sequence). V was pared by 5 bases and J by 7 bases, with 7 bases of the junction left unmatched. CDR3 sequence reads: CASSVGTGGAYTQYF. The CDR3 DNA reads TGTGCCAGCAGTGTCGGGACAGGGGGCGCATATACGCAGTATTTT.

CDR3 in DNA: TGTGCCAGCAGGCCCCCCGGGGTTAACTATGGCTACACCTTC. Amino acid sequence: CASRPPGVNYGYTF. The chain uses TRBV28 and TRBJ1-2; D is unresolved. Trimming removed 6 bases from V and 1 base from J, with 12 bases in between. The CDR3 extends over 14 amino acids. Germline CDR1 is MDHEN and CDR2 is SYDVKM.

V is TRBV7-8 and J is TRBJ1-5, with D maybe TRBD1 (5 bases). The CDR3 contains 15 residues. Germline loops: CDR1 SGHVS, CDR2 FQNEAQ. V was clipped by 5 bases and J by 3 bases, with 14 bases between them. The CDR3 loop is CASSELGTVNQPQHF. The CDR3 nucleotides read TGTGCCAGCAGCGAACTAGGGACCGTCAATCAGCCCCAGCATTTT.

The CDR3 spells CASSPSDVGRAYETQYF. Written as DNA, the CDR3 is TGTGCCAGCAGCCCCTCCGACGTCGGCAGGGCTTATGAGACCCAGTACTTC. The V and J genes are TRBV7-2 and TRBJ2-5, with D possibly being TRBD1 (5 bases). Germline CDR1 is SGHTA and CDR2 is FQGNSA. Trimming removed 5 bases at V and 5 bases at J, with 24 bases between. The CDR3 runs 17 residues. The full variable domain, rest sourced from reference TRBV7-2 and TRBJ2-5, is GAGVSQSPSNKVTEKGKDVELRCDPISGHTALYWYRQSLGQGLEFLIYFQGNSAPDKSGLPSDRFSAERTGGSVSTLTIQRTQQEDSAVYLCASSPSDVGRAYETQYFGPGTRLLVL.